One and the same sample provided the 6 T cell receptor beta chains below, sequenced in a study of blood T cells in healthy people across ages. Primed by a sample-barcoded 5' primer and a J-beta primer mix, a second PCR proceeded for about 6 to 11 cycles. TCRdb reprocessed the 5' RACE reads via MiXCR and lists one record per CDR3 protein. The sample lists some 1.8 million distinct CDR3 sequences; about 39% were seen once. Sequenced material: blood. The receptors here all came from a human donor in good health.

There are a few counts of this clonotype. The CDR3 DNA follows: TGCAGCGTTTTCGGAACTGCAGGGGGAGGGTATGGCTACACCTTC. Its translation is CSVFGTAGGGYGYTF. The chain is built from TRBV29-1 and TRBJ1-2; 7 bases align to TRBD1. There are 15 residues in the CDR3. The V segment lost 5 bases and the J segment 5 bases; nucleotides outside the gene matches: 14. Per the germline V gene, CDR1 is SQVTM and CDR2 is ANQGSEA. The entire variable domain, with the rest obtained from reference TRBV29-1 and TRBJ1-2, is as follows: SAVISQKPSRDICQRGTSLTIQCQVDSQVTMMFWYRQQPGQSLTLIATANQGSEATYESGFVIDKFPISRPNLTFSTLTVSNMSPEDSSIYLCSVFGTAGGGYGYTFGSGTRLTVV.

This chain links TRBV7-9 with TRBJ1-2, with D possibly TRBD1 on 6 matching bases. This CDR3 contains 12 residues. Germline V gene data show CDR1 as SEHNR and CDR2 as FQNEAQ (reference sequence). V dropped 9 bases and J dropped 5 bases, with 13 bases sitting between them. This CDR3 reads CASPTGPYGYTF. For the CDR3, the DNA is TGTGCCAGTCCGACAGGACCGTATGGCTACACCTTC.

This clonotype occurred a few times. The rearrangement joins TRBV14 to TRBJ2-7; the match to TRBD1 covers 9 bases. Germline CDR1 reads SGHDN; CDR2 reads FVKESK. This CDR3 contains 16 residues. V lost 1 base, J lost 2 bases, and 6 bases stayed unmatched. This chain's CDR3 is CASSQGDWDRAYEQYF. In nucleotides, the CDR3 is TGTGCCAGCAGCCAAGGGGATTGGGACAGGGCCTACGAGCAGTACTTC. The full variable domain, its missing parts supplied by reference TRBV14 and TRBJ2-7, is EAGVTQFPSHSVIEKGQTVTLRCDPISGHDNLYWYRRVMGKEIKFLLHFVKESKQDESGMPNNRFLAERTGGTYSTLKVQPAELEDSGVYFCASSQGDWDRAYEQYFGPGTRLTVT.

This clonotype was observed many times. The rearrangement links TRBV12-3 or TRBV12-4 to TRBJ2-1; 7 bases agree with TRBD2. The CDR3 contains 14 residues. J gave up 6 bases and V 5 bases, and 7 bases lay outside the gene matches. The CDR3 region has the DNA TGTGCCAGCAGTCCGGGACTAACCCCCAATGAGCAGTTCTTC. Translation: CASSPGLTPNEQFF.

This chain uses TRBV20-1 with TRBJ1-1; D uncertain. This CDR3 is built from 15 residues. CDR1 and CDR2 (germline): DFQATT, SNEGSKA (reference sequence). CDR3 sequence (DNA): TGCAGCTACGCCGTTGATGTGGGAGGAGGAACTGAAGCTTTCTTT. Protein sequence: CSYAVDVGGGTEAFF.

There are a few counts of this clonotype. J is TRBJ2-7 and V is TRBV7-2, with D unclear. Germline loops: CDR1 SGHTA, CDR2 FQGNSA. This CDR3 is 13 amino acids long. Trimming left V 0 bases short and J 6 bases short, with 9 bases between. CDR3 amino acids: CASSLAKAGEQYF. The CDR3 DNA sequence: TGTGCCAGCAGCTTAGCGAAGGCCGGCGAGCAGTACTTC.